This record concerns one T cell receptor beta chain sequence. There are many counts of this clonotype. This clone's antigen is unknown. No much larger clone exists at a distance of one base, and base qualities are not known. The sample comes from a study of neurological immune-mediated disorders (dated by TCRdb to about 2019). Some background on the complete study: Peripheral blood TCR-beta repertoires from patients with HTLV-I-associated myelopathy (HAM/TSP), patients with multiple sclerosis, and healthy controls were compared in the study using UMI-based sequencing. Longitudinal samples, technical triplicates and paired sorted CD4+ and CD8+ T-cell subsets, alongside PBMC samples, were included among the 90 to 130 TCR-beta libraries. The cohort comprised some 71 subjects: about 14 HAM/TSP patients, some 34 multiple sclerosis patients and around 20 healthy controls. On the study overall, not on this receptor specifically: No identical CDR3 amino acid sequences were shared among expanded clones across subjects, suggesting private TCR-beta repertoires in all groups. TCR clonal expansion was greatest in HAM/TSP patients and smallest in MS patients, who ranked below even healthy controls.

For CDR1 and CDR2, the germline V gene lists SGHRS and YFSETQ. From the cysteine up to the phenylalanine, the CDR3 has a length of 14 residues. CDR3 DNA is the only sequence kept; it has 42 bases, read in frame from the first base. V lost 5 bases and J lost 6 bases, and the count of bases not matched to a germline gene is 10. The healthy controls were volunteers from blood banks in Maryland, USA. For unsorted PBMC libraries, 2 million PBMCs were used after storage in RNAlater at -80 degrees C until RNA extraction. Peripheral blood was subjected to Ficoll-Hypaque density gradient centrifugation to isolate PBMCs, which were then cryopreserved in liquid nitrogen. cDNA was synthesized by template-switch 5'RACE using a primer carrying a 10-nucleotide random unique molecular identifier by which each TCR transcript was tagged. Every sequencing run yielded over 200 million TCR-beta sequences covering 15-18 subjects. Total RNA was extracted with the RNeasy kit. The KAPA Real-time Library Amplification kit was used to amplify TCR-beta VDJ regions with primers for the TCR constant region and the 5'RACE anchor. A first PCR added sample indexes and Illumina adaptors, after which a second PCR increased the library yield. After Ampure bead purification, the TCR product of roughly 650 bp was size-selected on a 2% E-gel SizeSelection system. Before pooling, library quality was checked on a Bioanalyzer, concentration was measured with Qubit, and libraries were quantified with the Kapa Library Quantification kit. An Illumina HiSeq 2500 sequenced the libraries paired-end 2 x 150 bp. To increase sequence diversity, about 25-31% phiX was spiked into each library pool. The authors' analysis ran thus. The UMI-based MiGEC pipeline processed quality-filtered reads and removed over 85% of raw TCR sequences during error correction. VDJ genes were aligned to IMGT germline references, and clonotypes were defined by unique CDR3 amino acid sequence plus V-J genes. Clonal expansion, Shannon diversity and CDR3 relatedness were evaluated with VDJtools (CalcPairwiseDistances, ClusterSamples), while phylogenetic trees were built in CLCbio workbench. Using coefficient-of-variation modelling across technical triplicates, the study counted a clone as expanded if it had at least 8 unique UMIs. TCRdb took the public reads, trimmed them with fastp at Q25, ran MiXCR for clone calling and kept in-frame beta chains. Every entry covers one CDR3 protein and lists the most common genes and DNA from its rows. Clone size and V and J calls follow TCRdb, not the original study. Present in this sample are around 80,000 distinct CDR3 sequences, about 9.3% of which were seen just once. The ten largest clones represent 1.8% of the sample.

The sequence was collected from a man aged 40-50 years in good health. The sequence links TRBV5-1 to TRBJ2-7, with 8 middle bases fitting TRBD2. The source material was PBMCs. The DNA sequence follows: TGCGCCAGCAGGACCGCCGGGACTAGGGGCGAGCAGTACTTC. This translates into CASRTAGTRGEQYF.